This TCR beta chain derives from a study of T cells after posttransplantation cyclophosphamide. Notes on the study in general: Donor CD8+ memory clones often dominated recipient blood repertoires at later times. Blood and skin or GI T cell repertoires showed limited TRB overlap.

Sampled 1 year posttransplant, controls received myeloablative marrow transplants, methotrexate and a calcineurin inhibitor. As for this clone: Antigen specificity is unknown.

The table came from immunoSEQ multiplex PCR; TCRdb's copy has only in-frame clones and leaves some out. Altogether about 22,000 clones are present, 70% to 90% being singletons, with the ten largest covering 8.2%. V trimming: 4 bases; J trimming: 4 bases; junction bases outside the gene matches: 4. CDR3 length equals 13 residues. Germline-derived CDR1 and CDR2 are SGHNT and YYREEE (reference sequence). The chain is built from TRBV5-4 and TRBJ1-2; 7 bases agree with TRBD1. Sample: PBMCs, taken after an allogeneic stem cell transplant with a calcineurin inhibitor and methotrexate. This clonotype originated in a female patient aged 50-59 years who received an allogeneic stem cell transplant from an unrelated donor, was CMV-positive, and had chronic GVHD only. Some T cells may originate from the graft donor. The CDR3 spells CASSAPGGYGYTF. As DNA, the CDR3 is TGTGCCAGCAGCGCCCCAGGGGGCTATGGCTACACCTTC.